This is a list of T cell receptor beta chains from one sample in a study of cytomegalovirus exposure and HLA in healthy donors. Clones were read by immunoSEQ multiplex PCR, and TCRdb kept only the in-frame ones, dropping some. The sample consists of over 80,000 clones, 85% of them appearing once. Sequencing used PBMCs. The source is a man younger than 35 in good health and CMV-seropositive. Each CDR3 is given with its conserved first and last residue. D genes are given only for firm matches. Size tells how often a clone was seen (once, few, many) or the class of an expanded clone, and some rows leave it out.

v_gene	d_gene	j_gene	abundance	CDR3aa	CDR3nt
TRBV11-2	TRBD2	TRBJ2-2	.	CASSASGGGGAGELFF	TGTGCCAGCAGCGCCTCGGGGGGAGGCGGGGCCGGGGAGCTGTTTTTT
TRBV12-2	.	TRBJ2-3	.	CASRLGPETGITDTQYF	TGTGCAAGTCGCCTGGGCCCCGAGACAGGGATCACAGATACGCAGTATTTT
TRBV14	TRBD1	TRBJ1-2	.	CASSPRTGENYGYTF	TGTGCCAGCAGCCCCCGGACAGGGGAAAACTATGGCTACACCTTC
TRBV10-2	.	TRBJ2-1	.	CASSELSLLYNEQFF	TGCGCCAGCAGTGAATTGTCCCTTTTATACAATGAGCAGTTCTTC
TRBV6-1	.	TRBJ1-3	.	CASSEWGLSGNTIYF	TGTGCCAGCAGTGAATGGGGGCTCTCTGGAAACACCATATATTTT
TRBV6-6	TRBD1	TRBJ1-3	.	CASSGTGGNTIYF	TGTGCCAGCTCCGGGACAGGCGGAAACACCATATATTTT
TRBV7-9	TRBD2	TRBJ2-2	.	CASSFSGGPNTGELFF	TGTGCCAGCAGCTTCTCGGGAGGGCCAAACACCGGGGAGCTGTTTTTT
TRBV13	TRBD1	TRBJ2-5	.	CASSSRTGALQETQYF	TGTGCCAGCAGCTCCAGGACAGGGGCCCTTCAAGAGACCCAGTACTTC
TRBV28	.	TRBJ1-5	.	CASSLTEYNQPQHF	TGTGCCAGCAGTTTAACAGAATACAATCAGCCCCAGCATTTT
TRBV7-8	.	TRBJ2-2	.	CASSRTPGELFF	TGTGCCAGCAGCCGGACACCCGGGGAGCTGTTTTTT
TRBV19	TRBD1	TRBJ1-2	.	CASSTLGSPDRRANYGYTF	TGTGCCAGTAGCACTCTCGGCTCCCCGGACAGGAGAGCTAACTATGGCTACACCTTC
TRBV13	.	TRBJ2-3	.	CASSLGGGGGTDTQYF	TGTGCCAGCAGCTTAGGAGGGGGAGGGGGCACAGATACGCAGTATTTT
TRBV29-1	TRBD1	TRBJ2-1	.	CSVERQGAYNEQFF	TGCAGCGTCGAAAGACAGGGGGCTTACAATGAGCAGTTCTTC
TRBV30	.	TRBJ2-7	.	CAWSVLQGNYEQYF	TGTGCCTGGAGTGTACTCCAGGGCAACTACGAGCAGTACTTC
TRBV5-1	TRBD2	TRBJ2-4	.	CASRREGLAGVEGNIQYF	TGCGCCAGCAGGAGAGAAGGACTAGCGGGAGTGGAGGGGAACATTCAGTACTTC
TRBV7-8	.	TRBJ1-4	.	CASTVGVANEKLFF	TGTGCCAGCACGGTAGGGGTGGCTAATGAAAAACTGTTTTTT
TRBV27	.	TRBJ2-1	.	CASSSGDNEQFF	TGTGCCAGCAGTTCCGGGGACAATGAGCAGTTCTTC
TRBV14	.	TRBJ2-3	.	CASSQVGAADTQYF	TGTGCCAGCAGCCAAGTTGGGGCGGCAGATACGCAGTATTTT
TRBV18	TRBD1	TRBJ1-1	.	CASSPVEQGLNTEAFF	TGTGCCAGCTCACCAGTAGAACAGGGGTTAAACACTGAAGCTTTCTTT
TRBV7-6	.	TRBJ2-5	once	CASSLSQNQETQYF	TGTGCCAGCAGCTTATCACAGAACCAAGAGACCCAGTACTTC
TRBV5-6	TRBD1	TRBJ1-5	.	CASSTGVNQPQHF	TGTGCCAGCAGCACAGGGGTTAATCAGCCCCAGCATTTT
TRBV15	TRBD2	TRBJ2-1	.	CATSRLAGSYNEQFF	TGTGCCACCAGCAGATTAGCGGGCTCCTACAATGAGCAGTTCTTC
TRBV6-1	TRBD1	TRBJ2-3	.	CASRSFGQASDTQYF	TGTGCCAGCAGATCCTTCGGACAGGCCTCAGATACGCAGTATTTT
TRBV28	TRBD1	TRBJ1-5	.	CASVIATRGHNQPQHF	TGTGCCAGCGTCATTGCCACGAGGGGGCATAATCAGCCCCAGCATTTT
TRBV19	TRBD2	TRBJ2-1	.	CASSIRGAREGWNEQFF	TGTGCCAGTAGTATTAGGGGGGCGCGGGAGGGATGGAATGAGCAGTTCTTC
TRBV19	.	TRBJ1-4	.	CASSPSNEKLFF	TGTGCCAGTAGTCCTTCTAATGAAAAACTGTTTTTT
TRBV12-5	.	TRBJ1-1	.	CASGSSGRGTEAFF	TGTGCTAGTGGTTCAAGTGGAAGGGGCACTGAAGCTTTCTTT
TRBV5-4	.	TRBJ2-1	.	CASSPDSNNEQFF	TGTGCCAGCAGCCCGGACTCAAACAATGAGCAGTTCTTC